A single sample is the source of the 2 T cell receptor beta chains below, sequenced in a study of Graves' ophthalmopathy and Graves' hyperthyroidism listed by TCRdb under 2018. The instrument was an Illumina HiSeq 2000. For repertoire sequencing, the TCR beta CDR3 regions were amplified from RNA transcripts. The first round of RT-PCR was done with HTBI primers and the Qiagen OneStep RT-PCR kit, and was followed by a second round of multiplex PCR, then size selection and purification. Using fastp at Q25 and MiXCR, TCRdb reprocessed the public reads and kept productive beta chains. Identical CDR3 protein sequences are pooled into one entry, listed with their most common genes and DNA. The sample table shows about 600,000 distinct CDR3 sequences, and under 45% are seen once. The leading ten clones occupy about 4% of the sample. The specimen sequenced was peripheral blood or thyroid tissue (not recorded which). These receptors came from an adult man with Graves' hyperthyroidism.

Concerning this clonotype: Likely a read error: the CDR3 ends without its conserved phenylalanine or tryptophan. This chain links TRBV12-3 or TRBV12-4 with TRBJ1-2, with 12 bases fitting TRBD1. This CDR3 has 14 residues. V shed 6 bases and J 6 bases; nucleotides not matched to a gene: 5. The CDR3 reads CASSGTGGADGYTL. CDR3 nucleotides: TGTGCCAGCAGCGGGACAGGGGGCGCCGATGGCTACACCCTC.

The V call is TRBV12-3 or TRBV12-4, the J call TRBJ2-7, with 7 bases fitting TRBD1. The CDR3 extends over 12 amino acids. The trim removed 6 bases at V and 6 bases at J, leaving 5 bases unmatched. CDR3 sequence (DNA): TGTGCCAGCAGCCGTACAGGGGCCGAGCAGTACTTC. This gives the protein CASSRTGAEQYF.